A selection of T cell receptor beta chains follows, all from one sample in a study of patients and donors after allogeneic stem cell transplantation. One entry per CDR3 protein, called by TCRdb with MiXCR from the RT-PCR reads. This sample yields roughly 880,000 distinct CDR3 sequences, of which over 15% are seen a single time; 5.5% to 6.5% belongs to the top ten. The source material was blood, either unsorted or a sorted T cell fraction (not recorded which). All receptors come from a human donor who was either an allogeneic HSCT recipient or a stem cell or donor lymphocyte infusion donor (not recorded which). It is not recorded whose cells these are; they may come from a transplant donor. The CDR3 runs from the conserved cysteine through the conserved F or W. The D gene is left open where the match is weak. A clone size is listed for some rows: how often the clone was seen (once, few, many), or a class if it is expanded.

d_gene,len,v_gene,abundance,j_gene,CDR3aa,CDR3nt
TRBD2,16,TRBV6-5,many,TRBJ2-2,CASSYLAGGPTGELFF,TGTGCCAGCAGTTACCTAGCGGGAGGGCCCACCGGGGAGCTGTTTTTT
NA,14,TRBV10-3,NA,TRBJ1-5,CAIRSGRDDQPQHF,TGTGCCATCAGAAGCGGACGGGACGATCAGCCCCAGCATTTT
TRBD1,17,TRBV11-2,few,TRBJ1-5,CASSSFPRDRGSQPQHF,TGTGCCAGCAGTTCCTTTCCCCGGGACAGGGGTAGTCAGCCCCAGCATTTT
NA,13,TRBV6-5,few,TRBJ2-7,CASSYGSPGERYF,TGTGCCAGCAGTTACGGATCCCCGGGCGAGCGGTACTTC
NA,14,TRBV3-1,few,TRBJ1-5,CASSQGPENQPQHF,TGTGCCAGCAGCCAAGGACCAGAGAATCAGCCCCAGCATTTT
TRBD1,16,TRBV6-5,few,TRBJ1-1,CASSHSAGGRWTEAFF,TGTGCCAGCAGCCACTCGGCAGGGGGGAGATGGACTGAAGCTTTCTTT
NA,13,TRBV5-1,NA,TRBJ1-2,CASSLTIIGGYTF,TGCGCCAGCAGTTTGACCATAATCGGGGGCTACACCTTC
NA,11,TRBV20-1,many,TRBJ2-1,CSARGDNEQFF,TGCAGTGCTAGAGGGGACAATGAGCAGTTCTTC
TRBD2,17,TRBV4-2,NA,TRBJ2-1,CASGIIAGGSSYNEQFF,TGTGCCAGCGGAATAATAGCGGGGGGAAGCTCCTACAATGAGCAGTTCTTC
NA,15,TRBV5-1,many,TRBJ2-1,CASSPTWIPGNEQFF,TGCGCCAGCAGCCCGACCTGGATACCTGGCAATGAGCAGTTCTTC
TRBD1,14,TRBV19,NA,TRBJ1-5,CASQTGLGNQPQHF,TGTGCCAGCCAGACAGGGTTGGGCAATCAGCCCCAGCATTTT
TRBD1,18,TRBV10-3,once,TRBJ2-2,CAISESTGGTPTTGELFF,TGTGCCATCAGTGAGTCGACAGGGGGAACCCCCACCACCGGGGAGCTGTTTTTT
NA,12,TRBV12-3/TRBV12-4,few,TRBJ1-1,CASSLGTDPTFF,TGTGCCAGCAGTTTAGGGACAGACCCGACTTTCTTT
NA,13,TRBV10-3,few,TRBJ2-5,CAISGDSQETQYF,TGTGCCATCAGTGGTGACAGCCAAGAGACCCAGTACTTC
NA,12,TRBV20-1,NA,TRBJ1-1,CSATEKHTEAFF,TGCAGTGCGACAGAGAAGCATACTGAAGCTTTCTTT
NA,12,TRBV6-5,NA,TRBJ2-1,CASSPGRRGQFF,TGTGCCAGCAGCCCGGGGCGTCGCGGGCAGTTCTTC
TRBD2,17,TRBV3-1,NA,TRBJ2-3,CASSQDLVGSGTDTQYF,TGTGCCAGCAGCCAAGATCTGGTCGGGAGCGGGACGGATACGCAGTATTTT
NA,14,TRBV20-1,few,TRBJ1-3,CSATRGNSGNTIYF,TGCAGTGCTACTAGGGGCAACTCTGGAAACACCATATATTTT
NA,15,TRBV5-5,NA,TRBJ1-1,CASSLSIQKDTEAFF,TGTGCCAGCAGCTTGTCAATCCAGAAGGACACTGAAGCTTTCTTT
NA,11,TRBV12-3/TRBV12-4,many,TRBJ2-1,CASSLTNEQFF,TGTGCCAGCAGTTTAACCAATGAGCAGTTCTTC
NA,13,TRBV6-1,few,TRBJ2-1,CASKTGGVDEQFF,TGTGCCAGCAAAACCGGGGGCGTCGATGAGCAGTTCTTC
NA,14,TRBV20-1,few,TRBJ1-5,CSARASKSNQPQHF,TGCAGTGCTAGAGCCTCGAAAAGCAATCAGCCCCAGCATTTT
NA,17,TRBV7-9,NA,TRBJ1-2,CASSLARRPHPIYGYTF,TGTGCCAGCAGCTTAGCGCGGAGACCCCATCCCATCTATGGCTACACCTTC
NA,17,TRBV6-5,NA,TRBJ2-2,CASSSLGTSRNTGELFF,TGTGCCAGCAGTTCACTAGGGACTTCTCGGAACACCGGGGAGCTGTTTTTT
TRBD1,16,TRBV20-1,NA,TRBJ2-1,CSARGYPGQGYNEQFF,TGCAGTGCTAGAGGTTACCCGGGACAGGGCTACAATGAGCAGTTCTTC
NA,12,TRBV20-1,few,TRBJ1-3,CSVDTGWNTIYF,TGCAGTGTTGATACAGGGTGGAACACCATATATTTT
NA,14,TRBV5-1,NA,TRBJ2-1,CASSVRGNHNEQFF,TGCGCCAGCAGCGTCAGGGGTAATCACAATGAGCAGTTCTTC
NA,12,TRBV7-9,NA,TRBJ2-1,CASSLGLPEQFF,TGTGCCAGCAGCTTAGGCTTACCTGAGCAGTTCTTC